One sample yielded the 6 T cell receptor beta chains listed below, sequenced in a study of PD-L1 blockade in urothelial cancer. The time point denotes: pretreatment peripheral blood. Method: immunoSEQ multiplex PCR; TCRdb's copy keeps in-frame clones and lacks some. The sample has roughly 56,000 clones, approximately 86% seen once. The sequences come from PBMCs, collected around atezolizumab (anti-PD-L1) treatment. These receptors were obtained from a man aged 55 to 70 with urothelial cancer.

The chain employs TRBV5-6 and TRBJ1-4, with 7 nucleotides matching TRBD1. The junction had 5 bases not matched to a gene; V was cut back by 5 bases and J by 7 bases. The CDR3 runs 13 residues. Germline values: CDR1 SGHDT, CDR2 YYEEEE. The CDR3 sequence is CASSLQGGEKLFF. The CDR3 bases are TGTGCCAGCAGTTTGCAGGGGGGTGAAAAACTGTTTTTT.

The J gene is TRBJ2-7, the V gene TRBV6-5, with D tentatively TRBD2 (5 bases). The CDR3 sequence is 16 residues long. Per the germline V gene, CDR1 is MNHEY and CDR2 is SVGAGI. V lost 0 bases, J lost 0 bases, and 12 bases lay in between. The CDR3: CASSYSQTRFSYEQYF. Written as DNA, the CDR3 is TGTGCCAGCAGTTACTCCCAAACTAGATTCTCCTACGAGCAGTACTTC.

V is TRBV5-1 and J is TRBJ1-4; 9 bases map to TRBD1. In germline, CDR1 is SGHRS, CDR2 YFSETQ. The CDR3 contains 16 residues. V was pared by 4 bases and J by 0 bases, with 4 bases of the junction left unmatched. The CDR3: CASSRTGASTNEKLFF. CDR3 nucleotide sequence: TGCGCCAGCAGCAGGACAGGGGCTTCAACTAATGAAAAACTGTTTTTT.

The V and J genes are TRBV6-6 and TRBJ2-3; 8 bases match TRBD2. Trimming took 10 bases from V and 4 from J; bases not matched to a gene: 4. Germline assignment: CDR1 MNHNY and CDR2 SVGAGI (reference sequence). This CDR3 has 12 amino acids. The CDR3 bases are TGTGCCATCGGGGGGGCGTCAGATACGCAGTATTTT. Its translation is CAIGGASDTQYF.

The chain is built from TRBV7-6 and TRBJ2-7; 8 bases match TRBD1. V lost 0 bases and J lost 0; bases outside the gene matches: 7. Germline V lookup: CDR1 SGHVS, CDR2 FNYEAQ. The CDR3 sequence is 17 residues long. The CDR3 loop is CASSLAVDRGSSYEQYF. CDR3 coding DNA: TGTGCCAGCAGCTTAGCCGTTGACAGGGGTAGCTCCTACGAGCAGTACTTC. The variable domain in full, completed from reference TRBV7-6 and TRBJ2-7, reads GAGVSQSPRYKVTKRGQDVALRCDPISGHVSLYWYRQALGQGPEFLTYFNYEAQQDKSGLPNDRFSAERPEGSISTLTIQRTEQRDSAMYRCASSLAVDRGSSYEQYFGPGTRLTVT.

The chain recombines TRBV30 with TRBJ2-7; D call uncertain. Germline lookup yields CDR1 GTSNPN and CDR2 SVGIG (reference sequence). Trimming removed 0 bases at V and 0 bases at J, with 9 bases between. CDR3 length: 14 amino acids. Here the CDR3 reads CAWSVQISSYEQYF. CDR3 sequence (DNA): TGTGCCTGGAGTGTACAGATAAGCTCCTACGAGCAGTACTTC.